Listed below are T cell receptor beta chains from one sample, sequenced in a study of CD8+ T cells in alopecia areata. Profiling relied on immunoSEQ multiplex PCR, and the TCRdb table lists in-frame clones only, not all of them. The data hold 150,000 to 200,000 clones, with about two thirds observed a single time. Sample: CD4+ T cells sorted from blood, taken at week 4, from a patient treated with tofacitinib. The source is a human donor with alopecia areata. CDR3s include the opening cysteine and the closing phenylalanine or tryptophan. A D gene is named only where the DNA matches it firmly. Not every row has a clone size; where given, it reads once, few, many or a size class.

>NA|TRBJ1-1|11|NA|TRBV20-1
TGCAGTGCTAGGGCTACCACTGAAGCTTTCTTT
CSARATTEAFF
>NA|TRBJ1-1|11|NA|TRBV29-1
TGCAGCGTTAGAGGGGATACTGAAGCTTTCTTT
CSVRGDTEAFF
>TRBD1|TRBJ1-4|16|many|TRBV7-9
TGTGCCAGCAGCCCGCTCTGGACAGGGGTTCAGGAAAAACTGTTTTTT
CASSPLWTGVQEKLFF
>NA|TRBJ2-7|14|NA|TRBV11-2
TGTGCCAGCAGCACGAGACCCGGTTACTACGAGCAGTACTTC
CASSTRPGYYEQYF
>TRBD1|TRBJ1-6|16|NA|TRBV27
TGTGCCAGCACCATAACCAGGGGGATGCGGAATTCACCCCTCCACTTT
CASTITRGMRNSPLHF
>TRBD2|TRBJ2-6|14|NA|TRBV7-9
TGTGCCCGGGGGGGCGGCTCTGGGGCCAACGTCCTGACTTTC
CARGGGSGANVLTF
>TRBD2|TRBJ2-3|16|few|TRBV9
TGTGCCAGCAGCGACCCTAGCGGGGTAGGCACAGATACGCAGTATTTT
CASSDPSGVGTDTQYF
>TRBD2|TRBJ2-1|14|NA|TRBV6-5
TGTGCCAGCAGCTCCGGGACTAGCCCCTCTGAGCAGTTCTTC
CASSSGTSPSEQFF
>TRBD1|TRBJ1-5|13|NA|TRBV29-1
TGCAGCGTTGGGACAGGGGGCGCTCAGCCCCAGCATTTT
CSVGTGGAQPQHF
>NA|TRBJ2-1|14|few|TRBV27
TGTGCCAGCAGGCCCCCCGGAGGGTGGAATGAGCAGTTCTTC
CASRPPGGWNEQFF
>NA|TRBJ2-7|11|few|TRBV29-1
TGCAGCGTTGTGGGGGGCTACGAGCAGTACTTC
CSVVGGYEQYF
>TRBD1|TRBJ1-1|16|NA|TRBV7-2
TGTGCCAGCAGACTTAGCTACAGGGGAAGGCACACTGAAGCTTTCTTT
CASRLSYRGRHTEAFF
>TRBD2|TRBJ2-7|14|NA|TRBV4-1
TGCGCCAGCAGCCGACTAGCGGCCTCCTACGAGCAGTACTTC
CASSRLAASYEQYF
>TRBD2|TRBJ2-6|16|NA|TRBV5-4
TGTGCCAGCAGCGAACTTACAGCGGGGGGTGACAACGTCCTGACTTTC
CASSELTAGGDNVLTF
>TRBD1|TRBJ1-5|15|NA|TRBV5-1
TGCGCCAGCAGCCTGGGGACAGGGTCGCATCAGCCCCAGCATTTT
CASSLGTGSHQPQHF
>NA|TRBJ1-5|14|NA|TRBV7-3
TGTGCCAGCAGCCTTACGGGCCCCAATCAGCCCCAGCATTTT
CASSLTGPNQPQHF
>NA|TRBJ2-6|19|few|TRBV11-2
TGTGCCAGCAGCTTAGATCTACCAGGAACCTACTCTGGGGCCAACGTCCTGACTTTC
CASSLDLPGTYSGANVLTF
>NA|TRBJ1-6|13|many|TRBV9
TGTGCCAGCAGCGTAGGAGGGGAGAGGTCCCTCCACTTT
CASSVGGERSLHF
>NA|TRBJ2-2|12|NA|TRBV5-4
TGTGCCAGCAGCCCGAACACCGGGGAGCTGTTTTTT
CASSPNTGELFF
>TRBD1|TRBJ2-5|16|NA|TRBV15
TGTGCCACCAGCAGAGGGGGACAGGGGGCTTTAGAGACCCAGTACTTC
CATSRGGQGALETQYF
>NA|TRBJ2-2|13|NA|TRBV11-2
TGTGCCAGCAGGTCTAAGAACACCGGGGAGCTGTTTTTT
CASRSKNTGELFF
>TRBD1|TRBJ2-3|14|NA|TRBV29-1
TGCAGCGTTGTAGTCGGGACAGGGTTAGATACGCAGTATTTT
CSVVVGTGLDTQYF
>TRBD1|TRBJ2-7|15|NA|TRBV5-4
TGTGCCAGCAGCCCCGACAGGGGAATCTCCTACGAGCAGTACTTC
CASSPDRGISYEQYF
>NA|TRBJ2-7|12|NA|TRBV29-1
TGCAGCGTTCAACAGGGAACCTACGAGCAGTACTTC
CSVQQGTYEQYF
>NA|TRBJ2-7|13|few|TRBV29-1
TGCAGCGCTAATCGGGGGAGCTCCTACGAGCAGTACTTC
CSANRGSSYEQYF
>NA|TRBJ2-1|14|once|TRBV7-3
TGTGCCAGCAGCCCCCGGGGCTCCTACAATGAGCAGTTCTTC
CASSPRGSYNEQFF
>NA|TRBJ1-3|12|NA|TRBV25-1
TGTGCCAGCAGTGATTATGGAAACACCATATATTTT
CASSDYGNTIYF